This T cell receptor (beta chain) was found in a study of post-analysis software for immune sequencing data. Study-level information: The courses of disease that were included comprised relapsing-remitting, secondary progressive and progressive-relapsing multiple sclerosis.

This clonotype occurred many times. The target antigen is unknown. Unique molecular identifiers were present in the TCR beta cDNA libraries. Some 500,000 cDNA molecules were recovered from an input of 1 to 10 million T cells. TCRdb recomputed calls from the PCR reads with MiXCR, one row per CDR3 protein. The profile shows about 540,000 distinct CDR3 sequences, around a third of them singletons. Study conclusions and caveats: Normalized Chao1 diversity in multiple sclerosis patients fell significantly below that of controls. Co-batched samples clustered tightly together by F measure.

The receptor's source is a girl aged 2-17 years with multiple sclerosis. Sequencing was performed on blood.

In nucleotides, the CDR3 is TGTGCCAGCAGCTTAACGGGGGGAGGAGAGACCCAGTACTTC. It yields the protein CASSLTGGGETQYF. The rearrangement uses TRBV7-3 and TRBJ2-5; D might be TRBD2 (6 bases). The CDR3 is 14 amino acids. Germline V gene sequence: CDR1 SGHTA, CDR2 FQGTGA. Trimming took off 0 bases at V and 4 bases at J, with 9 bases between the two ends.